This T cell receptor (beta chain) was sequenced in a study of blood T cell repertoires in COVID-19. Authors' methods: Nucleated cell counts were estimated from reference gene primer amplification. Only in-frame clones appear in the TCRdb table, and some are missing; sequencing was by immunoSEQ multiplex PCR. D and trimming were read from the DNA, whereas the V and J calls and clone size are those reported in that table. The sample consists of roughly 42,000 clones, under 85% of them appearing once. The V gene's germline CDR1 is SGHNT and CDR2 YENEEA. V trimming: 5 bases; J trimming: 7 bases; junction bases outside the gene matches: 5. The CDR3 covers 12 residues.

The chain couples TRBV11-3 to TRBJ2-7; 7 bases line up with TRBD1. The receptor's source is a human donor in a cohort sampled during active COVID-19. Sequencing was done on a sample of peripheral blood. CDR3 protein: CASSQGQREQYF. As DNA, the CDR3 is TGTGCCAGCAGCCAGGGACAGCGGGAGCAGTACTTC.